The source of this T cell receptor beta chain is a study of neurological immune-mediated disorders. This clonotype was seen ten or more times. The antigen is unknown. Sample time point: longitudinal time-point 3. It was from 2 million PBMCs stored at -80 C that the unsorted libraries were obtained. The authors made cDNA by 5'RACE with 10-nucleotide random UMIs. In each sequencing run, over 200 million TCR-beta sequences were generated from 15-18 subjects. One entry per CDR3 protein, called by TCRdb with MiXCR from the 5' RACE reads. The sample lists 95,000 to 110,000 distinct CDR3 sequences; less than 14% were seen once. The V segment lost 5 bases and the J segment 4 bases; nucleotides outside the gene matches: 13. Germline-derived CDR1 and CDR2 are SEHNR and FQNEAQ (reference sequence). This CDR3 comprises 19 residues. Study-level findings and limits: Because no CDR3 amino acid sequences were shared across subjects by expanded clones, private repertoires were suggested in all groups.

Sequencing was carried out using PBMCs. This TCR came from a female donor with HTLV-1-associated myelopathy (HAM/TSP). The chain is built from TRBV7-9 and TRBJ2-3, with 15 bases lining up with TRBD2. Here the CDR3 reads CASSRPGLAGGMGPDTQYF. The CDR3 nucleotides are TGTGCCAGCAGCCGTCCGGGACTAGCGGGGGGTATGGGGCCAGATACGCAGTATTTT. Using reference TRBV7-9 and TRBJ2-3 for the parts outside the CDR3, the full variable domain is DTGVSQNPRHKITKRGQNVTFRCDPISEHNRLYWYRQTLGQGPEFLTYFQNEAQLEKSRLLSDRFSAERPKGSFSTLEIQRTEQGDSAMYLCASSRPGLAGGMGPDTQYFGPGTRLTVL.